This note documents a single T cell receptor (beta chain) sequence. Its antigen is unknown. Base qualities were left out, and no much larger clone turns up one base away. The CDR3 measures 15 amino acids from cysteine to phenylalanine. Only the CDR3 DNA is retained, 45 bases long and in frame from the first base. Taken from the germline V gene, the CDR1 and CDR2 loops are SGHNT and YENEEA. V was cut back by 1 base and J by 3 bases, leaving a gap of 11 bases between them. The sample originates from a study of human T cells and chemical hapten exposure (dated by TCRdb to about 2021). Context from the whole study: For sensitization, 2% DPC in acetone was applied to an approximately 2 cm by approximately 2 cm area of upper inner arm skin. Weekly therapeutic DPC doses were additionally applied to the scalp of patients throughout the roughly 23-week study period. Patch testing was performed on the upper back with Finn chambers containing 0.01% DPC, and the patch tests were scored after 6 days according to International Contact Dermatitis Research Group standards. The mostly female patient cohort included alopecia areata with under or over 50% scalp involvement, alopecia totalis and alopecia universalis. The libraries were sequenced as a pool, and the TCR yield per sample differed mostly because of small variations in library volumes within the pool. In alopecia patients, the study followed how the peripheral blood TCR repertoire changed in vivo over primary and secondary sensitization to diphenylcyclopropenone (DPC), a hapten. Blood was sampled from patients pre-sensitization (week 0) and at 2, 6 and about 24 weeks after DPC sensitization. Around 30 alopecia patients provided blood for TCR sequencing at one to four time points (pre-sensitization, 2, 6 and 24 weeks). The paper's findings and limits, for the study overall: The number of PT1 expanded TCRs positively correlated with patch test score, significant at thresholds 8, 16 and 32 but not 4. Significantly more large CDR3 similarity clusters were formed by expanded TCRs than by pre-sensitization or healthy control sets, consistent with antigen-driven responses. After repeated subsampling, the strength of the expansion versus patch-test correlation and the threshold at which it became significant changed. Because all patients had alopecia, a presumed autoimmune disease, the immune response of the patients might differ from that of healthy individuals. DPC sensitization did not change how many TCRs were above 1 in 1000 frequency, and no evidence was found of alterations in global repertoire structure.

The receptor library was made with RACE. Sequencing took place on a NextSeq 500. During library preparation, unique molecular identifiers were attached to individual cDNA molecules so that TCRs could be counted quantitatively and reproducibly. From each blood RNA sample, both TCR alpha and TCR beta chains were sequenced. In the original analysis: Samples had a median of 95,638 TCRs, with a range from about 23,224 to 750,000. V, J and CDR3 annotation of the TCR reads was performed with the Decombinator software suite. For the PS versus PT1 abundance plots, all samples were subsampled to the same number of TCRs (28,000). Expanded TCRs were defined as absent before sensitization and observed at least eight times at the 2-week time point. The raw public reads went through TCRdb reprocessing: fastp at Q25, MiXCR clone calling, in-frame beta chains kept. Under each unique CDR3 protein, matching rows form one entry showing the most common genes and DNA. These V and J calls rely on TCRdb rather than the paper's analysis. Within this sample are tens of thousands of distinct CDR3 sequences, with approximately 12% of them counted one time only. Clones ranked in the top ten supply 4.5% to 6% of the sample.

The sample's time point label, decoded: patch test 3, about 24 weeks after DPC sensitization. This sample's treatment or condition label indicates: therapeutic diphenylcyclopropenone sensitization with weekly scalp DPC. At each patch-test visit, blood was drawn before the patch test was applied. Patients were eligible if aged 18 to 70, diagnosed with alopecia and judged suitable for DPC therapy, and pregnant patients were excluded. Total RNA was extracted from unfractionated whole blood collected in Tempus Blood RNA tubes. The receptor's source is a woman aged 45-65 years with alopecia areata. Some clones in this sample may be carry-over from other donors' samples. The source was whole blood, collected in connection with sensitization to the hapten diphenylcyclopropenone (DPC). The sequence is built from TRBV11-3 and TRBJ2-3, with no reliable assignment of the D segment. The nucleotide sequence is TGTGCCAGCAGCTTAGCGGCGATCCCGACAGATACGCAGTATTTT. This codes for CASSLAAIPTDTQYF.